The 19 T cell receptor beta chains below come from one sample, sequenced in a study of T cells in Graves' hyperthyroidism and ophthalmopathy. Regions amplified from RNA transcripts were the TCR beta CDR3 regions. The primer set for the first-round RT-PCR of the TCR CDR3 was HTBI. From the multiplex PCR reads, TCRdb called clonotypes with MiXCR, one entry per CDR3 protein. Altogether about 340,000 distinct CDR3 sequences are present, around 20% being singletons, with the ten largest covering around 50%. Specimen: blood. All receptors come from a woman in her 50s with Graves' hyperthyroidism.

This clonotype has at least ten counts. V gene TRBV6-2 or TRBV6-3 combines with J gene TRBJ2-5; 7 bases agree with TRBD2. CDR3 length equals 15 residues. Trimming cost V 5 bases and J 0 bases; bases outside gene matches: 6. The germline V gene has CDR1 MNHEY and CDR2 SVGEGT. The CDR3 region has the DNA TGTGCCAGCAGTCCCTTGGGGGGGAACCAAGAGACCCAGTACTTC. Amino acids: CASSPLGGNQETQYF.

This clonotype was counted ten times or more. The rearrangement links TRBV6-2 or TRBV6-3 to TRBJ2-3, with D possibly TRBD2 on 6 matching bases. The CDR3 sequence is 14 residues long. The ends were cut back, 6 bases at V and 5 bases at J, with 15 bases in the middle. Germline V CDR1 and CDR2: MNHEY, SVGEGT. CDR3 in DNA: TGTGCCAGCAGAGAAGACTGGACTAAAGATACGCAGTATTTT. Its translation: CASREDWTKDTQYF.

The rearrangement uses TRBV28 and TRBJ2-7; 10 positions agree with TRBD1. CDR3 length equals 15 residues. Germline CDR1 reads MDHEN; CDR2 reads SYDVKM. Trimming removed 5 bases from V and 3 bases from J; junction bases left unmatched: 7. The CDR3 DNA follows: TGTGCCAGCAGTACTCCGGGACAGGGGCGCTACGAGCAGTACTTC. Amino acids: CASSTPGQGRYEQYF.

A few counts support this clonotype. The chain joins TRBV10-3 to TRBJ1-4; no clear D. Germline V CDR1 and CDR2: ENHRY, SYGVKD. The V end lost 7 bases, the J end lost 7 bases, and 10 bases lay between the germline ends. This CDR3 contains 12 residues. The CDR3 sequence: CAIKDRSEKLFF. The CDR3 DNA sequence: TGTGCCATCAAGGACCGGAGTGAAAAACTGTTTTTT.

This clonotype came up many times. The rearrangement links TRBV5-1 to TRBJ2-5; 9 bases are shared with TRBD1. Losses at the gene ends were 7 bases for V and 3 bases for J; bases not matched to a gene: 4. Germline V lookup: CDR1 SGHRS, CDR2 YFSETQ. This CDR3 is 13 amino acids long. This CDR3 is CASQRDREETQYF. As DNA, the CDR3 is TGCGCCAGCCAACGGGACAGGGAAGAGACCCAGTACTTC.

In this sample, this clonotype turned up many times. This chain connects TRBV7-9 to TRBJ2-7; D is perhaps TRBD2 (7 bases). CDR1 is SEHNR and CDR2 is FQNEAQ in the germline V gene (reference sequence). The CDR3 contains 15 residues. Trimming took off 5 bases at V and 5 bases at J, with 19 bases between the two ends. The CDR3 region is CASSAKRGAGNEQYF. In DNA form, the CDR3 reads TGTGCCAGCAGCGCAAAACGGGGGGCCGGGAACGAGCAGTACTTC.

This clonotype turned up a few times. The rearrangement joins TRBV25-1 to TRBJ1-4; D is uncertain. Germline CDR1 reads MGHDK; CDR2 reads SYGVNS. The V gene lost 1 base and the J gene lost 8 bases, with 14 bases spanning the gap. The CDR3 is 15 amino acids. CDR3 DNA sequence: TGTGCCAGCAGTGAATCGGGAGGCTTTCGCGAAAAACTGTTTTTT. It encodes CASSESGGFREKLFF. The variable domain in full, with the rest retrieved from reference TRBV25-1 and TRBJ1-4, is EADIYQTPRYLVIGTGKKITLECSQTMGHDKMYWYQQDPGMELHLIHYSYGVNSTEKGDLSSESTVSRIRTEHFPLTLESARPSHTSQYLCASSESGGFREKLFFGSGTQLSVL.

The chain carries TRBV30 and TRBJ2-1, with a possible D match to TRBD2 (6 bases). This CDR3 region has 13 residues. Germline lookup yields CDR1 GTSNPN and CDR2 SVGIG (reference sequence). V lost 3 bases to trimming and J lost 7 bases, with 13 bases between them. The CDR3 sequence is CAWRRDLLNEQFF. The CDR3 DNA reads TGTGCCTGGAGGCGGGACTTGTTGAATGAGCAGTTCTTC.

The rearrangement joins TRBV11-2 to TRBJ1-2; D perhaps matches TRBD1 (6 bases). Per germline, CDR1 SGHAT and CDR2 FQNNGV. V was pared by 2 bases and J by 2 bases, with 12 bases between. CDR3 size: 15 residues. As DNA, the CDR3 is TGTGCCAGCAGCTTAATTGGGGGGCGCAACTATGGCTACACCTTC. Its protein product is CASSLIGGRNYGYTF.

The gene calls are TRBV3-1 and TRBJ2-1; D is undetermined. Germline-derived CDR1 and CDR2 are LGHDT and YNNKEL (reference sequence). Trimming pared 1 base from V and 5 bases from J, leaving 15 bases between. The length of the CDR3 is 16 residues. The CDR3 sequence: CASSQVRLVLNNEQFF. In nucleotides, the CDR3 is TGTGCCAGCAGCCAAGTTCGGCTAGTTCTAAACAATGAGCAGTTCTTC.

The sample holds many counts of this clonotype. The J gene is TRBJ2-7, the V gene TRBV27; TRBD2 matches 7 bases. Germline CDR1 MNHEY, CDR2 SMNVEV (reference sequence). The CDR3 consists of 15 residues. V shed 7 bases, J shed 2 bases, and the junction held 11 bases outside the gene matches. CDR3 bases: TGTGCCAGCACCTCGTGGGCTAGCGGTACCTACGAGCAGTACTTC. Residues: CASTSWASGTYEQYF.

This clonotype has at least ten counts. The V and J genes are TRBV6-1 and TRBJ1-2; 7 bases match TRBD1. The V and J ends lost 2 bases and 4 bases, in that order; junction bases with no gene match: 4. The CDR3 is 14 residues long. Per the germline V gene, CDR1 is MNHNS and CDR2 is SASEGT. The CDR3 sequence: CASSEPQGSYGYTF. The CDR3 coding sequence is TGTGCCAGCAGTGAACCACAGGGGTCCTATGGCTACACCTTC.

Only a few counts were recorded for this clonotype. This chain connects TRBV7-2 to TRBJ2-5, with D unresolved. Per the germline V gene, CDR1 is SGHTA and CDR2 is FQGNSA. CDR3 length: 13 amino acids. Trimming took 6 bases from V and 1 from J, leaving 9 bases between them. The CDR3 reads CASRPASQETQYF. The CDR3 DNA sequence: TGTGCCAGCAGACCCGCGTCCCAAGAGACCCAGTACTTC.

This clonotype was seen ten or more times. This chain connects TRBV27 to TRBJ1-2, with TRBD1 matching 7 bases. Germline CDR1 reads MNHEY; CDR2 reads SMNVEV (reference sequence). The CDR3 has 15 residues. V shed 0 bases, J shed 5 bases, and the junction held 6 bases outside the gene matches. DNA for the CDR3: TGTGCCAGCAGTTTATCAGACAGGGAAGGGTATGGCTACACCTTC. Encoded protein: CASSLSDREGYGYTF.

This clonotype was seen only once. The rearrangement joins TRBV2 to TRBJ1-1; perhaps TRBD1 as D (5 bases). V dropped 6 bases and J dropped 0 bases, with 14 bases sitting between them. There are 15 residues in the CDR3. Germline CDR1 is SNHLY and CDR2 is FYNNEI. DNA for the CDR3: TGTGCCAGCAGCCTACGGGGGACGGTGAACACTGAAGCTTTCTTT. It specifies CASSLRGTVNTEAFF.

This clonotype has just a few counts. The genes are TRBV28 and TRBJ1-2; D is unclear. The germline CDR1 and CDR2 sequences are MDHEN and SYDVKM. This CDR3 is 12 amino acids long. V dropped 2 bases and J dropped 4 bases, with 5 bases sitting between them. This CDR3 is CASSLAPYGYTF. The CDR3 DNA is TGTGCCAGCAGTTTAGCCCCCTATGGCTACACCTTC.

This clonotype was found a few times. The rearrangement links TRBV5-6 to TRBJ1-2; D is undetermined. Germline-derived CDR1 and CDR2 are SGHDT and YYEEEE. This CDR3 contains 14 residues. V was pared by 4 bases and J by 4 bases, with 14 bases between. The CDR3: CASSEYRPPYGYTF. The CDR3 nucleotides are TGTGCCAGCAGCGAGTACCGCCCCCCCTATGGCTACACCTTC.

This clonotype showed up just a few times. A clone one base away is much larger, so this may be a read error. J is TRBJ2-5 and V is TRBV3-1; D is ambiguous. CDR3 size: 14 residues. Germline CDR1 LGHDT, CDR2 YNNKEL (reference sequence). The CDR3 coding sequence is TGTGTCAGCAGCCGGAGCGTCAAACAAGAGACCCAGTACTTC. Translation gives CVSSRSVKQETQYF.

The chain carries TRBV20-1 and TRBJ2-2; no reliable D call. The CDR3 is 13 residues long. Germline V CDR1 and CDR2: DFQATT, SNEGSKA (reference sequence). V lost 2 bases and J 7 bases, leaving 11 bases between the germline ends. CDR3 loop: CSARTGRLGELFF. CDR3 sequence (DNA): TGCAGTGCTAGAACCGGACGACTCGGGGAGCTGTTTTTT.